This passage covers 22 T cell receptor beta chains from one sample sequenced in a study of cytotoxic CD8 clonotypes in ibrutinib-treated CLL. Sequenced by immunoSEQ multiplex PCR; TCRdb stores in-frame clones only, minus some. The sample includes 110,000 to 150,000 clones, approximately 80% of them seen just once. The source was PBMCs, collected after 12 months of ibrutinib treatment. The receptors derive from a human donor with chronic lymphocytic leukemia.

The chain uses TRBV2 and TRBJ1-1; tentatively, D is TRBD1 (6 bases). There are 14 residues in the CDR3. CDR1 is SNHLY and CDR2 is FYNNEI in the germline V gene. V gave up 3 bases and J gave up 3 bases, with 11 bases separating them. The DNA of the CDR3 is TGTGCCAGCAGTGATTCGGGGGCTGACACTGAAGCTTTCTTT. Its protein product is CASSDSGADTEAFF.

The V gene is TRBV5-8, the J gene TRBJ1-1, with unresolved D. The V end was cut by 4 bases, the J end by 1 base, with 11 bases between. The CDR3 is made up of 14 amino acids. Germline assignment: CDR1 SGHTS and CDR2 YDEGEE. For the CDR3, the DNA is TGTGCCAGCAGCCCGAGGACCCCGAACACTGAAGCTTTCTTT. It is translated as CASSPRTPNTEAFF.

This chain connects TRBV28 to TRBJ1-4; D gene ambiguous. Trimming pared 3 bases from V and 3 bases from J, leaving 8 bases between. Germline V CDR1 and CDR2: MDHEN, SYDVKM. The CDR3 sequence is 14 residues long. CDR3 sequence reads: CASSLPGSNEKLFF. The CDR3 nucleotides are TGTGCCAGCAGTTTGCCGGGATCTAATGAAAAACTGTTTTTT. Supplemented by reference TRBV28 and TRBJ1-4, the full variable domain reads DVKVTQSSRYLVKRTGEKVFLECVQDMDHENMFWYRQDPGLGLRLIYFSYDVKMKEKGDIPEGYSVSREKKERFSLILESASTNQTSMYLCASSLPGSNEKLFFGSGTQLSVL.

The CDR3: CASSVDGSSNQPQHF. The DNA for the CDR3 is TGTGCCAGCAGTGTCGACGGGTCTAGCAATCAGCCCCAGCATTTT. This sequence joins TRBV27 and TRBJ1-5; D call uncertain. Germline CDR1 is MNHEY and CDR2 is SMNVEV (reference sequence). Trimming removed 5 bases at V and 0 bases at J, with 11 bases between. This CDR3 has 15 amino acids.

The J gene is TRBJ1-1, the V gene TRBV5-1; no clear D. The CDR3 contains 16 residues. Germline CDR1 is SGHRS and CDR2 is YFSETQ. V was trimmed by 4 bases and J by 4 bases, leaving 20 bases between them. Written as DNA, the CDR3 is TGCGCCAGCAGCCTCGGACGGCCAAGGGAGGGCACTGAAGCTTTCTTT. This codes for CASSLGRPREGTEAFF.

The chain combines TRBV11-2 with TRBJ2-5; 8 positions agree with TRBD1. V dropped 6 bases and J dropped 5; count of bases not matched to a gene: 5. The CDR3 has 13 amino acids. CDR1 SGHAT and CDR2 FQNNGV come from the germline V gene. CDR3 nucleotide sequence: TGTGCCAGCAGGCCGACAGGGGACGAGACCCAGTACTTC. Translation gives CASRPTGDETQYF.

The table lists this clone with many counts. This chain links TRBV10-3 with TRBJ2-2; 10 positions agree with TRBD2. Germline values: CDR1 ENHRY, CDR2 SYGVKD. J gave up 5 bases and V 4 bases, and 1 base lay outside the gene matches. CDR3 length: 14 amino acids. The CDR3 sequence is CAISVSGGTGELFF. As DNA, the CDR3 is TGTGCCATCAGTGTTAGCGGGGGGACCGGGGAGCTGTTTTTT.

The chain links TRBV20-1 to TRBJ2-7; 7 nucleotides agree with TRBD1. The CDR3 is made up of 11 amino acids. Per germline, CDR1 DFQATT and CDR2 SNEGSKA (reference sequence). CDR3 protein: CSGTVFYEQYF. As DNA, the CDR3 is TGCAGCGGGACAGTGTTCTACGAGCAGTACTTC.

The sample holds a few counts of this clone. The chain has TRBV6-1 and TRBJ1-1, with unresolved D. CDR3 length: 13 residues. In germline, CDR1 is MNHNS, CDR2 SASEGT. V shed 1 base and J shed 1 base, with 4 bases lying between them. The DNA of the CDR3 is TGTGCCAGCAGTGAAGTGCGGAACACTGAAGCTTTCTTT. It translates to CASSEVRNTEAFF.

This chain links TRBV7-2 with TRBJ1-3; the D gene is possibly TRBD1 (5 bases). V shed 2 bases and J shed 3 bases, with 11 bases lying between them. Germline CDR1 reads SGHTA; CDR2 reads FQGNSA. This CDR3 has 15 residues. The CDR3 loop reads CASSLWGKGGNTIYF. DNA of the CDR3: TGTGCCAGCAGCTTATGGGGGAAGGGTGGAAACACCATATATTTT.

This clone was detected a few times. The CDR3 DNA sequence: TGTGCCAGCAGCTCTATACAGGAGATCGGCAATCAGCCCCAGCATTTT. Amino acids: CASSSIQEIGNQPQHF. The rearrangement uses TRBV28 and TRBJ1-5, with a possible D match to TRBD1 (5 bases). V was shortened by 6 bases and J by 2 bases, with 17 bases between the two germline ends. The CDR3 consists of 16 residues. Germline V gene sequence: CDR1 MDHEN, CDR2 SYDVKM.

A few counts support this clone. V is TRBV30 and J is TRBJ1-1, with 10 positions matching TRBD1. The CDR3 is 15 residues long. The ends lost 4 bases at V and 1 base at J; junction bases unmatched: 6. In germline, CDR1 is GTSNPN, CDR2 SVGIG (reference sequence). The CDR3 sequence: CAWTETGGRNTEAFF. The CDR3 DNA reads TGTGCCTGGACGGAGACAGGGGGCAGGAACACTGAAGCTTTCTTT.

V and J are TRBV2 and TRBJ1-6; D is possibly TRBD1 (6 bases). This CDR3 region has 12 residues. V was clipped by 9 bases and J by 6 bases, with 9 bases between them. CDR1 is SNHLY and CDR2 is FYNNEI in the germline V gene. The CDR3 region is CARQGANSPLHF. CDR3 DNA: TGTGCCAGACAGGGAGCTAATTCACCCCTCCACTTT.

The chain combines TRBV4-2 with TRBJ2-3, with D tentatively TRBD2 (6 bases). The CDR3 totals 17 residues. Germline V lookup: CDR1 LGHNA, CDR2 YNFKEQ. V lost 2 bases and J 2 bases, leaving 17 bases between the germline ends. This CDR3 reads CASSQRVLGLNTDTQYF. CDR3 coding DNA: TGTGCCAGCAGCCAACGGGTGTTGGGACTTAACACAGATACGCAGTATTTT.

V is TRBV18 and J is TRBJ1-3; no clear D. With 0 bases removed from V and 0 bases from J, the gap between germline ends came to 12 bases. The CDR3 extends over 17 amino acids. Germline loops: CDR1 KGHSH, CDR2 LQKENI. In DNA, the CDR3 is TGTGCCAGCTCACCACCGGTGGGCAGTTCCTCTGGAAACACCATATATTTT. As protein: CASSPPVGSSSGNTIYF.

This clone was observed once. The chain carries TRBV27 and TRBJ1-2; D is perhaps TRBD1 (5 bases). V lost 6 bases to trimming and J lost 2 bases, with 19 bases between them. This CDR3 has 16 residues. CDR1 is MNHEY and CDR2 is SMNVEV in the germline V gene (reference sequence). This CDR3 is CASSPGVGGINYGYTF. The DNA for the CDR3 is TGTGCCAGCAGCCCCGGGGTGGGGGGGATCAACTATGGCTACACCTTC.

The chain carries TRBV28 and TRBJ2-7; no firm D call. The ends were cut back, 2 bases at V and 7 bases at J, with 18 bases in the middle. Germline V CDR1 and CDR2: MDHEN, SYDVKM. The CDR3 covers 15 residues. The CDR3 loop is CASSLLSGPLGEQYF. The CDR3 DNA sequence: TGTGCCAGCAGTTTACTTTCCGGGCCCCTTGGGGAGCAGTACTTC.

This chain links TRBV29-1 with TRBJ2-7; D gene ambiguous. The CDR3 has 12 amino acids. V was cut by 3 bases and J by 3 bases, with 9 bases left in between. The germline CDR1 and CDR2 sequences are SQVTM and ANQGSEA. The CDR3: CSVEISVYEQYF. CDR3 nucleotides: TGCAGCGTTGAGATCTCGGTCTACGAGCAGTACTTC.

The rearrangement joins TRBV11-1 to TRBJ1-1, with unresolved D. V lost 1 base and J 6 bases, leaving 9 bases between the germline ends. Germline V lookup: CDR1 SGHAT, CDR2 FQDESV (reference sequence). There are 13 residues in the CDR3. Written as DNA, the CDR3 is TGTGCCAGCAGCTTAGAATTCGTCGCTGAAGCTTTCTTT. Amino acid sequence: CASSLEFVAEAFF.

The chain has TRBV6-5 and TRBJ2-7; D unclear. The V gene's germline CDR1 is MNHEY and CDR2 SVGAGI. Trimming stripped 6 bases from V and 3 bases from J, with 18 bases between. The CDR3 contains 15 residues. CDR3 residues: CASRTTSLQDYEQYF. As DNA, the CDR3 is TGTGCCAGCAGGACGACATCCTTGCAGGACTACGAGCAGTACTTC.

This rearrangement joins TRBV5-4 to TRBJ1-2; 10 bases are shared with TRBD1. The CDR3 loop spans 15 amino acids. Germline V lookup: CDR1 SGHNT, CDR2 YYREEE (reference sequence). The ends lost 4 bases at V and 3 bases at J; junction bases unmatched: 6. The CDR3 sequence: CASSLKGTGDYGYTF. The CDR3 DNA reads TGTGCCAGCAGCCTAAAGGGGACAGGGGACTATGGCTACACCTTC.

The V gene is TRBV5-6, the J gene TRBJ1-4; TRBD1 matches 8 bases. The CDR3 has 15 residues. Germline V CDR1 and CDR2: SGHDT, YYEEEE. The trim removed 4 bases at V and 6 bases at J, leaving 8 bases unmatched. The CDR3 sequence is CASSALRGRDEKLFF. CDR3 nucleotide sequence: TGTGCCAGCAGCGCCCTCAGGGGGCGGGATGAAAAACTGTTTTTT.